These 17 T cell receptor beta chains were all obtained from the same sample, sequenced in a study of radiation and T cells in renal cell carcinoma. Time point in this sample: baseline pretreatment blood. This sample's treatment: 15 Gy SBRT to primary tumor, nephrectomy 4 weeks later. Produced via immunoSEQ multiplex PCR; TCRdb's table is partial and in-frame only. This sample has about 140,000 clones, with 75% to 90% found just once. The sample was blood, taken from a patient whose treatment included radiotherapy and nephrectomy. These receptors all come from a woman aged 45-60 years with renal cell carcinoma.

This rearrangement joins TRBV27 to TRBJ2-2; unclear D gene. Germline CDR1 is MNHEY and CDR2 is SMNVEV (reference sequence). V was cut by 10 bases and J by 0 bases, with 18 bases left in between. CDR3 length equals 16 residues. CDR3 DNA sequence: TGTGCCATCGGGCCCCTCCCCCAAACGAACACCGGGGAGCTGTTTTTT. Translating it yields CAIGPLPQTNTGELFF.

The DNA of the CDR3 is TGTGCCAGCAGCTTAGCGGGAGGTAGCGCGGGGTATTTT. It codes for CASSLAGGSAGYF. The chain carries TRBV7-2 and TRBJ2-3; a possible D gene is TRBD2 (6 bases). Germline V gene sequence: CDR1 SGHTA, CDR2 FQGNSA. V lost 0 bases and J lost 14, with 15 bases in between. CDR3 size: 13 residues. The variable domain in full, completed from reference TRBV7-2 and TRBJ2-3, reads GAGVSQSPSNKVTEKGKDVELRCDPISGHTALYWYRQSLGQGLEFLIYFQGNSAPDKSGLPSDRFSAERTGGSVSTLTIQRTQQEDSAVYLCASSLAGGSAGYFGPGTRLTVL.

The chain links TRBV5-1 to TRBJ2-7; the D call may be TRBD1 or TRBD2 (5 bases each). The V gene lost 4 bases and the J gene lost 2 bases, with 16 bases spanning the gap. Germline V gene lookup returns CDR1 SGHRS and CDR2 YFSETQ. The CDR3 sequence is 15 residues long. The CDR3: CASSRGTRTTYEQYF. DNA for the CDR3: TGCGCCAGCAGCCGGGGCACAAGAACCACCTACGAGCAGTACTTC.

The CDR3 sequence is CASSLGVLEETQYF. CDR3 sequence (DNA): TGCGCCAGCAGCTTGGGCGTTTTGGAGGAGACCCAGTACTTC. The V gene is TRBV5-1, the J gene TRBJ2-5; no definite D call. Germline CDR1 SGHRS, CDR2 YFSETQ. V gave up 0 bases and J gave up 5 bases, with 11 bases separating them. The CDR3 is 14 amino acids.

The V gene is TRBV6-1, the J gene TRBJ2-3, with 8 bases identical to TRBD1. The J segment lost 0 bases and the V segment lost 5 bases, leaving 4 bases of the junction unmatched. Germline lookup yields CDR1 MNHNS and CDR2 SASEGT. There are 15 residues in the CDR3. The CDR3 DNA reads TGTGCCAGCAGTCCTCGGACAGGGAGCACAGATACGCAGTATTTT. Translation gives CASSPRTGSTDTQYF.

The chain joins TRBV27 to TRBJ2-3; 9 nucleotides match TRBD2. V gave up 7 bases and J gave up 4 bases; unmatched junction bases: 12. The CDR3 consists of 16 residues. The germline gives CDR1 MNHEY, CDR2 SMNVEV (reference sequence). CDR3 loop: CASKRLAEGGADTQYF. The CDR3 DNA reads TGTGCCAGCAAGAGACTAGCGGAGGGGGGGGCAGATACGCAGTATTTT.

The chain employs TRBV7-9 and TRBJ2-4, with D tentatively TRBD1 (6 bases). CDR1 and CDR2 from the germline V gene are SEHNR and FQNEAQ (reference sequence). Trimming left V 5 bases short and J 0 bases short, with 17 bases between. The CDR3 has 17 amino acids. The CDR3 loop is CASSPSPGQLAKNIQYF. The CDR3 DNA is TGTGCCAGCAGCCCATCCCCCGGACAGCTAGCCAAAAACATTCAGTACTTC.

This clone was detected only a few times. The chain recombines TRBV5-1 with TRBJ1-1; D possibly corresponds to TRBD1 (6 bases). Germline V CDR1 and CDR2: SGHRS, YFSETQ. The CDR3 runs to 13 residues. The germline V and J ends were trimmed by 0 bases and 4 bases, with 7 bases remaining between them. Here the CDR3 reads CASSLEQGTEAFF. CDR3 nucleotide sequence: TGCGCCAGCAGCTTGGAACAGGGCACTGAAGCTTTCTTT.

This clone has more than one count but fewer than ten. This rearrangement joins TRBV18 to TRBJ2-4; D remains unclear. The V and J ends lost 4 bases and 8 bases respectively, with 18 bases between them. Looked up from germline, CDR1 is KGHSH and CDR2 is LQKENI. The CDR3 covers 15 residues. The CDR3 spells CASSLSDGDLDIQYF. In DNA form, the CDR3 reads TGTGCCAGCTCACTATCGGACGGTGATTTGGACATTCAGTACTTC.

V gene TRBV15 combines with J gene TRBJ1-2; D unclear. The CDR3 contains 14 residues. V was clipped by 1 base and J by 6 bases, with 12 bases between them. CDR1 LNHNV and CDR2 YYDKDF come from the germline V gene (reference sequence). This CDR3 reads CATSRGSSFDGYTF. CDR3 sequence (DNA): TGTGCCACCAGCAGAGGTTCTAGCTTCGATGGCTACACCTTC. Together with reference TRBV15 and TRBJ1-2, the CDR3 gives the full variable domain: DAMVIQNPRYQVTQFGKPVTLSCSQTLNHNVMYWYQQKSSQAPKLLFHYYDKDFNNEADTPDNFQSRRPNTSFCFLDIRSPGLGDTAMYLCATSRGSSFDGYTFGSGTRLTVV.

The rearrangement links TRBV29-1 to TRBJ1-5; D possibly corresponds to TRBD1 (5 bases). V was clipped by 7 bases and J by 3 bases, with 16 bases between them. Germline loops: CDR1 SQVTM, CDR2 ANQGSEA. CDR3 length equals 14 residues. The CDR3 reads CSATTGGFNQPQHF. CDR3 nucleotides: TGCAGCGCCACTACCGGGGGTTTCAATCAGCCCCAGCATTTT. The whole variable domain, filled in from reference TRBV29-1 and TRBJ1-5, reads SAVISQKPSRDICQRGTSLTIQCQVDSQVTMMFWYRQQPGQSLTLIATANQGSEATYESGFVIDKFPISRPNLTFSTLTVSNMSPEDSSIYLCSATTGGFNQPQHFGDGTRLSIL.

The genes are TRBV7-2 and TRBJ2-7; 7 positions match TRBD2. CDR1 is SGHTA, CDR2 FQGNSA, per germline. This CDR3 contains 15 residues. After removal of 5 bases from V and 5 bases from J, the junction contained 12 bases not matched to a gene. CDR3 sequence: CASSPRAGLGHEQYF. The CDR3, as DNA: TGTGCCAGCAGCCCAAGAGCGGGGCTGGGCCACGAGCAGTACTTC. Looking up the rest from reference TRBV7-2 and TRBJ2-7 gives the full variable domain: GAGVSQSPSNKVTEKGKDVELRCDPISGHTALYWYRQSLGQGLEFLIYFQGNSAPDKSGLPSDRFSAERTGGSVSTLTIQRTQQEDSAVYLCASSPRAGLGHEQYFGPGTRLTVT.

The CDR3 sequence: CASSWTGDTDTQYF. In nucleotides, the CDR3 is TGCGCCAGCAGCTGGACAGGGGACACAGATACGCAGTATTTT. V and J are TRBV5-1 and TRBJ2-3; 9 bases fit TRBD1. After removal of 3 bases from V and 2 bases from J, the junction contained 1 base not matched to a gene. Germline CDR1 and CDR2: SGHRS and YFSETQ. The CDR3 covers 14 residues.

This chain uses TRBV6-5 with TRBJ1-1; D unresolved. This CDR3 is built from 12 residues. Germline loops: CDR1 MNHEY, CDR2 SVGAGI. V lost 6 bases and J lost 10, with 15 bases in between. CDR3 coding DNA: TGTGCCAGCAGCCCTGACTTGCGTGGAGCTTTCTTT. Amino acids: CASSPDLRGAFF.

The chain carries TRBV9 and TRBJ2-1; D might be TRBD2 (6 bases). Between the trimmed V and J ends, which lost 0 bases and 1 base, there was a span of 11 bases. CDR1 is SGDLS and CDR2 is YYNGEE in the germline V gene. The CDR3 is 16 residues long. The CDR3 protein is CASSVATGVSYNEQFF. CDR3 sequence (DNA): TGTGCCAGCAGCGTAGCTACGGGGGTATCCTACAATGAGCAGTTCTTC. The variable domain in full, completed from reference TRBV9 and TRBJ2-1, reads DSGVTQTPKHLITATGQRVTLRCSPRSGDLSVYWYQQSLDQGLQFLIQYYNGEERAKGNILERFSAQQFPDLHSELNLSSLELGDSALYFCASSVATGVSYNEQFFGPGTRLTVL.

The V and J genes are TRBV18 and TRBJ1-1; the match to TRBD1 covers 7 bases. J gave up 5 bases and V 3 bases, and 6 bases lay outside the gene matches. Germline V gene lookup returns CDR1 KGHSH and CDR2 LQKENI. CDR3 length equals 14 residues. The CDR3 nucleotides are TGTGCCAGCTCACCGAGGGGGCAGAATACTGAAGCTTTCTTT. It yields the protein CASSPRGQNTEAFF. Combining the CDR3 with reference TRBV18 and TRBJ1-1 gives the whole variable domain NAGVMQNPRHLVRRRGQEARLRCSPMKGHSHVYWYRQLPEEGLKFMVYLQKENIIDESGMPKERFSAEFPKEGPSILRIQQVVRGDSAAYFCASSPRGQNTEAFFGQGTRLTVV.

The V gene is TRBV27, the J gene TRBJ2-7; 9 bases line up with TRBD2. Unmatched junction bases numbered 3, after V lost 3 bases and J lost 6 bases. The CDR3 runs to 13 residues. From germline, CDR1 is MNHEY and CDR2 SMNVEV (reference sequence). CDR3 bases: TGTGCCAGCAGTTTGAGTAGCGGGAGCGAGCAGTACTTC. Translating gives CASSLSSGSEQYF.